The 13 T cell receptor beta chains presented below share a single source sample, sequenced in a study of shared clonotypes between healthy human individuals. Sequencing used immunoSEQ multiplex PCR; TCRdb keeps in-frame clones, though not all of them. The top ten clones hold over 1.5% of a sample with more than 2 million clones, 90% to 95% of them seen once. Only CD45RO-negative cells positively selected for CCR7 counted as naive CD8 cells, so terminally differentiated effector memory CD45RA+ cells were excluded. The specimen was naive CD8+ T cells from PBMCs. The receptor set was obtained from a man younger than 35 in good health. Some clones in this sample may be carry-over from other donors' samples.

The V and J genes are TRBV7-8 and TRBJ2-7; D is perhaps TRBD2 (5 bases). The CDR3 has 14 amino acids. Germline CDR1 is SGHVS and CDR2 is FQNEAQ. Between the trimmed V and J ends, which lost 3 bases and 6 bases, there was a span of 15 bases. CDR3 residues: CASSLVGPAGEQYF. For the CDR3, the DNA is TGTGCCAGCAGCTTGGTGGGCCCTGCGGGCGAGCAGTACTTC.

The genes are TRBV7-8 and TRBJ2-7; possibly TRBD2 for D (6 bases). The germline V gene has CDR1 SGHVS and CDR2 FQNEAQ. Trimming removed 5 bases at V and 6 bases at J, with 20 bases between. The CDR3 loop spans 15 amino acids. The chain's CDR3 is CASSRRADYAGEQYF. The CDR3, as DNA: TGTGCCAGCAGCCGCAGGGCGGACTACGCCGGCGAGCAGTACTTC.

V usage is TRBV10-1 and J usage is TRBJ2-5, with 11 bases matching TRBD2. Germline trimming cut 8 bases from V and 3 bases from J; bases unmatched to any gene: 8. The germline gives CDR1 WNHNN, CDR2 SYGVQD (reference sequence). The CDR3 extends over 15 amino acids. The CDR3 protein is CASLSGRAPKETQYF. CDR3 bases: TGCGCCAGCCTTAGCGGGAGGGCCCCCAAAGAGACCCAGTACTTC.

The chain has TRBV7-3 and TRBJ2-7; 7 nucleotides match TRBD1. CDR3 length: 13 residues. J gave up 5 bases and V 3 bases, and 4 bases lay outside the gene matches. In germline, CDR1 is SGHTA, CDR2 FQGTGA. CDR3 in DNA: TGTGCCAGCAGCTTGACAGGGCGGAACGAGCAGTACTTC. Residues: CASSLTGRNEQYF.

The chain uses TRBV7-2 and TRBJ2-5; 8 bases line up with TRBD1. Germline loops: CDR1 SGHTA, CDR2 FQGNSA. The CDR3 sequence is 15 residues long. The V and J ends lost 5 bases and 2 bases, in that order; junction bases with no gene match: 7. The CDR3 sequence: CASSPWDRPQETQYF. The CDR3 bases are TGTGCCAGCAGCCCCTGGGACAGGCCTCAAGAGACCCAGTACTTC.

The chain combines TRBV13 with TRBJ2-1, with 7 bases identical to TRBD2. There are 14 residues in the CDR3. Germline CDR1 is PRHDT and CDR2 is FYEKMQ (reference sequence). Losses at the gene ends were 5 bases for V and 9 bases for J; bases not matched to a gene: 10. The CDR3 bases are TGTGCCAGCAGCCCCGAGACTAGCAAGGTTGAGCAGTTCTTC. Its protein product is CASSPETSKVEQFF.

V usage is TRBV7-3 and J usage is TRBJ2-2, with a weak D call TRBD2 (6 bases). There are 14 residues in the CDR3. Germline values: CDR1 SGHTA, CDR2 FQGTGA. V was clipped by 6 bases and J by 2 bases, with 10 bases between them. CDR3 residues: CASRAGFNTGELFF. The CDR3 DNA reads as TGTGCCAGCAGAGCGGGTTTTAACACCGGGGAGCTGTTTTTT.

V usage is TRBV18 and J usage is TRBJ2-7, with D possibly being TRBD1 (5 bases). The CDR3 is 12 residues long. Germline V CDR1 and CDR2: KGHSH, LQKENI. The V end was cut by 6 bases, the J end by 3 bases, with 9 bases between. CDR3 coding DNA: TGTGCCAGCTCGTCGACAGACTACGAGCAGTACTTC. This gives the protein CASSSTDYEQYF.

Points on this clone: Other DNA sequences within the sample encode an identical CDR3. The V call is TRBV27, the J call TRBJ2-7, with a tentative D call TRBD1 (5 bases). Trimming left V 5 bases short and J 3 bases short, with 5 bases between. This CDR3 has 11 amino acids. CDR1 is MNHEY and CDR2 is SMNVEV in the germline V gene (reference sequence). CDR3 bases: TGTGCCAGCAGTCAGGGCTACGAGCAGTACTTC. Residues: CASSQGYEQYF.

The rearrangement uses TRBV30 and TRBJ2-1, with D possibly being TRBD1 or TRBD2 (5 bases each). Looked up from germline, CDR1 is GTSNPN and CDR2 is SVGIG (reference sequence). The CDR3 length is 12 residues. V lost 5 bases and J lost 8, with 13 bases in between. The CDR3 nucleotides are TGTGCCTGGGGGGGTTCGGTGGATGAGCAGTTCTTC. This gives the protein CAWGGSVDEQFF.

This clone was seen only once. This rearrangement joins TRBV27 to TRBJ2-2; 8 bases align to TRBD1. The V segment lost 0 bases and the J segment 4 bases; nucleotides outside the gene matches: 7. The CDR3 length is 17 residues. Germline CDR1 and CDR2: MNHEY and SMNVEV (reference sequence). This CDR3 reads CASSLSNGGQATGELFF. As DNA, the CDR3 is TGTGCCAGCAGTTTATCGAATGGGGGACAGGCCACCGGGGAGCTGTTTTTT.

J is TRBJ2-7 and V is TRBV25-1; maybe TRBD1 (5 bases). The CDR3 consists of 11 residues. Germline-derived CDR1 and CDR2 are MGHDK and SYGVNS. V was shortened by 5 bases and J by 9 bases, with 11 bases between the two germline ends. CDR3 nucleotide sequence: TGTGCCAGCAGTCACAGCAGGGTGCAGTACTTC. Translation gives CASSHSRVQYF.

The CDR3 region has the DNA TGTGCCATCGTTGTCGCCGGGGCAAGGACAGCCGATACGCAGTATTTT. Amino acids: CAIVVAGARTADTQYF. V is TRBV2 and J is TRBJ2-3; possibly TRBD1 for D (6 bases). The V gene lost 10 bases and the J gene lost 6 bases, with 26 bases spanning the gap. In germline, CDR1 is SNHLY, CDR2 FYNNEI. CDR3 length equals 16 residues.